A single sample gave rise to the 9 T cell receptor beta chains below, sequenced in a study of blood T cells in healthy people across ages. Together with a sample-barcoded 5' primer, a J-beta primer mix was included in a second PCR lasting about 7 to 12 cycles. Using its own MiXCR run on the 5' RACE reads, TCRdb lists one record per CDR3 protein. The data show about 800,000 distinct CDR3 sequences, roughly 50% seen once. The sequencing input was blood. These receptors were collected from a man aged 30-40 years in good health.

DNA for the CDR3: TGTGCCAGCAGCCAAGATGCGATTTCCAGCTACGAGCAGTACTTC. This gives the protein CASSQDAISSYEQYF. The genes are TRBV4-2 and TRBJ2-7; no firm D call. V was shortened by 0 bases and J by 3 bases, with 12 bases between the two germline ends. This CDR3 comprises 15 residues. The V gene's germline CDR1 is LGHNA and CDR2 YNFKEQ.

V is TRBV29-1 and J is TRBJ2-1; no definite D call. Germline values: CDR1 SQVTM, CDR2 ANQGSEA. Trimming took off 7 bases at V and 6 bases at J, with 7 bases between the two ends. This CDR3 contains 10 residues. CDR3 DNA sequence: TGCAGCGCTTACTGCAATGAGCAGTTCTTC. This gives the protein CSAYCNEQFF.

V is TRBV14 and J is TRBJ1-6; no firm D call. With 3 bases removed from V and 6 bases from J, the gap between germline ends came to 12 bases. Per germline, CDR1 SGHDN and CDR2 FVKESK. The CDR3 runs 15 residues. Written as DNA, the CDR3 is TGTGCCAGCAGCCATGACCATCCCGGTAATTCACCCCTCCACTTT. Translation: CASSHDHPGNSPLHF.

The gene calls are TRBV7-2 and TRBJ1-2; D remains unclear. Trimming took 1 base from V and 4 from J, leaving 10 bases between them. Germline CDR1 reads SGHTA; CDR2 reads FQGNSA. The CDR3 extends over 14 amino acids. The CDR3 is CASSLGRVAYGYTF. CDR3 sequence (DNA): TGTGCCAGCAGCTTAGGCCGAGTGGCCTATGGCTACACCTTC.

This rearrangement joins TRBV5-1 to TRBJ2-5; 10 bases are shared with TRBD2. Germline CDR1 SGHRS, CDR2 YFSETQ. The junction had 6 bases not matched to a gene; V was cut back by 4 bases and J by 3 bases. This CDR3 region has 15 residues. CDR3 sequence (DNA): TGCGCCAGCAGCGACCGGACTAGCGGAGAAGAGACCCAGTACTTC. Translated, it gives CASSDRTSGEETQYF.

This chain connects TRBV7-3 to TRBJ2-7; a possible D gene is TRBD2 (6 bases). The CDR3 runs to 15 residues. V lost 0 bases, J lost 4 bases, and 13 bases lay in between. Looked up from germline, CDR1 is SGHTA and CDR2 is FQGTGA. The CDR3 DNA is TGTGCCAGCAGCTTAACTCCGGGAGAGGGGTACGAGCAGTACTTC. Amino acid sequence: CASSLTPGEGYEQYF.

This chain uses TRBV5-5 with TRBJ2-7; D gene ambiguous. The V end was cut by 1 base, the J end by 3 bases, with 11 bases between. The CDR3 extends over 14 amino acids. Germline V gene sequence: CDR1 SGHKS, CDR2 YYEKEE (reference sequence). The CDR3 reads CASSLHPGDYEQYF. CDR3 sequence (DNA): TGTGCCAGCAGCTTGCATCCTGGAGACTACGAGCAGTACTTC.

J is TRBJ2-6 and V is TRBV29-1, with D unresolved. CDR1 is SQVTM, CDR2 ANQGSEA, per germline. Trimming took 7 bases from V and 0 from J, leaving 10 bases between them. There are 14 residues in the CDR3. Written as DNA, the CDR3 is TGCAGCGCATACAGTTACTCTGGGGCCAACGTCCTGACTTTC. Translated, it gives CSAYSYSGANVLTF. The full variable domain, with the rest looked up from reference TRBV29-1 and TRBJ2-6, is SAVISQKPSRDICQRGTSLTIQCQVDSQVTMMFWYRQQPGQSLTLIATANQGSEATYESGFVIDKFPISRPNLTFSTLTVSNMSPEDSSIYLCSAYSYSGANVLTFGAGSRLTVL.

The chain links TRBV7-2 to TRBJ1-2; maybe TRBD1 (5 bases). The CDR3 extends over 14 amino acids. In germline, CDR1 is SGHTA, CDR2 FQGNSA. Trimming took 5 bases from V and 6 from J, leaving 16 bases between them. CDR3 sequence reads: CASSTGGGRDGYTF. The CDR3 DNA sequence: TGTGCCAGCAGCACAGGCGGAGGGAGGGATGGCTACACCTTC.